This T cell receptor beta chain was observed in a study of cytomegalovirus exposure and HLA in healthy donors. Points from the study as a whole: The study carried out a later analysis of TCR beta sequences. It associated around 17,000 of them with specific HLA alleles at a false discovery rate of 0.05. Later, an analysis found that common viral pathogens appeared to be linked with several of the most significant clusters. A later analysis showed HLA-associated TCR beta chains outstripping equally common others in clonal expansion.

The PCR employed 60 Vbeta primers together with 13 Jbeta primers. Produced via immunoSEQ multiplex PCR; TCRdb's table is partial and in-frame only. This sample yields about 180,000 clones, of which 80% are seen a single time; 5.7% belongs to the top ten. The V gene lost 5 bases and the J gene lost 3 bases, with 16 bases spanning the gap. The V gene's germline CDR1 is LGHNA and CDR2 YSLEER. The CDR3 sequence is 15 residues long. Points on this clone: Its antigen remains unknown.

The sequencing sample was made of PBMCs. This chain links TRBV4-3 with TRBJ1-1; D remains unclear. The sequence came from a man aged 40-50 years in good health and CMV-seronegative. CDR3 in DNA: TGCGCCAGCAGCAAAAGAGCGGGTCTTGACACTGAAGCTTTCTTT. As protein: CASSKRAGLDTEAFF.